The clone carrying this TCR beta chain came up a few times. No antigen is known for it. TCRdb analysed the reads with MiXCR anew, one entry per CDR3 protein. This table has roughly 920,000 distinct CDR3 sequences, around 32% appearing once. These data come from a study of T cell repertoires in cytomegalovirus infection. Study-level information: HLA-B-restricted CMV epitopes that are well studied, plus recently identified HLA-C-restricted ones, were used by the study.

Trimming took 1 base from V and 0 from J, leaving 19 bases between them. The CDR3 has 19 amino acids. Germline V CDR1 and CDR2: SGHAT, FQNNGV. The rearrangement joins TRBV11-2 to TRBJ1-3, with D possibly TRBD1 on 5 matching bases. The TCR was taken from a human donor in good health (CMV status not recorded). Some clones in this sample may be carry-over from other donors' samples. Specimen: cultured CD8+ T cells from PBMCs, collected from culture after CMV antigen stimulation. As DNA, the CDR3 is TGTGCCAGCAGCTTAGTAGGAGCTGTCGGCAGGGTCTCTGGAAACACCATATATTTT. Translated, it gives CASSLVGAVGRVSGNTIYF.